Listed here are 21 T cell receptor beta chains from one sample, sequenced in a study of blood T cells in healthy people across ages. With a J-beta primer mix and a sample-barcoded 5' primer, a second PCR ran roughly 6 to 11 cycles. Via MiXCR, TCRdb re-called the 5' RACE reads, giving one row per CDR3 protein. The sample carries some 670,000 distinct CDR3 sequences, 45% to 60% recorded once. Sequenced: blood. The receptors originated from a woman older than 75 in good health.

V usage is TRBV6-5 and J usage is TRBJ2-2; D not resolved. Germline V gives CDR1 MNHEY, CDR2 SVGAGI. V was cut by 7 bases and J by 6 bases, with 9 bases left in between. This CDR3 has 12 residues. The CDR3 DNA sequence: TGTGCCAGCACCACCTACGCCGGGGAGCTGTTTTTT. It yields the protein CASTTYAGELFF.

This clonotype has a count of ten or more. This chain joins TRBV6-6 and TRBJ1-6; 12 positions match TRBD1. From germline, CDR1 is MNHNY and CDR2 SVGAGI (reference sequence). This CDR3 has 16 amino acids. V dropped 7 bases and J dropped 7; count of bases not matched to a gene: 8. In DNA form, the CDR3 reads TGTGCCAGCAAAGGGACAGGGGGCGCCGACAATTCACCCCTCCACTTT. It encodes CASKGTGGADNSPLHF.

V gene TRBV29-1 combines with J gene TRBJ2-2, with TRBD1 identical over 8 bases. The V segment lost 6 bases and the J segment 3 bases; nucleotides outside the gene matches: 9. This CDR3 is 15 amino acids long. Germline V CDR1 and CDR2: SQVTM, ANQGSEA. The CDR3 spells CSVKPTGEHTGELFF. CDR3 bases: TGCAGCGTGAAGCCGACAGGGGAGCACACCGGGGAGCTGTTTTTT.

Points on this clonotype: A clone one base away is much larger, so this may be a read error. The V gene is TRBV3-1, the J gene TRBJ1-6, with a weak D call TRBD1 (5 bases). The V gene's germline CDR1 is LGHDT and CDR2 YNNKEL (reference sequence). The CDR3 totals 13 residues. CDR3 sequence (DNA): TGTGTCAGCAGCCAAGAGTCAGGGTTAGCCCTCCACTTT. The encoded protein is CVSSQESGLALHF.

This clonotype appeared many times. The DNA of the CDR3 is TGTGCCAGCAGTGAGACAGGGGGAGTTAATCAGCCCCAGCATTTT. It specifies CASSETGGVNQPQHF. This chain joins TRBV25-1 and TRBJ1-5; 9 positions agree with TRBD1. CDR3 length: 15 amino acids. Germline CDR1 and CDR2: MGHDK and SYGVNS. V lost 3 bases to trimming and J lost 4 bases; unmatched junction nucleotides: 4.

V usage is TRBV14 and J usage is TRBJ2-2, with D possibly called TRBD1 or TRBD2 (5 bases each). V dropped 10 bases and J dropped 2 bases, with 17 bases sitting between them. Germline V lookup: CDR1 SGHDN, CDR2 FVKESK. The CDR3 is 15 amino acids. The CDR3, as DNA: TGTGCCACCCTCAGAAGAGGGGCCAACACCGGGGAGCTGTTTTTT. The encoded protein is CATLRRGANTGELFF.

The chain recombines TRBV7-2 with TRBJ2-3; a possible D gene is TRBD2 (6 bases). CDR3 length equals 14 residues. The germline gives CDR1 SGHTA, CDR2 FQGNSA. Trimming took 7 bases from V and 0 from J, leaving 11 bases between them. The CDR3 DNA reads as TGTGCCAGCACTAGCGCTACTAGCACAGATACGCAGTATTTT. Encoded protein: CASTSATSTDTQYF.

The V and J genes are TRBV7-9 and TRBJ2-3; D uncertain. The CDR3 is made up of 15 amino acids. Trimming cost V 4 bases and J 6 bases, with 17 bases left between them. Germline V gene lookup returns CDR1 SEHNR and CDR2 FQNEAQ (reference sequence). The CDR3, as DNA: TGTGCCAGCAGCTCGTCCCCCCGTTTACGGGATACGCAGTATTTT. Its protein is CASSSSPRLRDTQYF.

This clonotype was counted only a few times. The chain carries TRBV2 and TRBJ2-3; TRBD1 is a possible D gene (6 bases). Deletions cut 6 bases from V and 6 bases from J, with 19 bases between. Germline CDR1 SNHLY, CDR2 FYNNEI. The CDR3 sequence is 15 residues long. DNA for the CDR3: TGTGCCAGCAGGGCTGGGCAGGGGCTTCCGGATACGCAGTATTTT. This sequence encodes CASRAGQGLPDTQYF.

This rearrangement joins TRBV12-3 or TRBV12-4 to TRBJ2-7, with 8 positions matching TRBD2. Unmatched junction bases numbered 10, after V lost 0 bases and J lost 0 bases. The CDR3 consists of 18 residues. The CDR3 is CASSLAWVRSGGSYEQYF. CDR3 nucleotide sequence: TGTGCCAGCAGTTTAGCGTGGGTGAGGAGCGGGGGCTCCTACGAGCAGTACTTC.

In its sample, this clonotype was seen many times. The chain carries TRBV5-8 and TRBJ2-7; TRBD2 matches 15 bases. This CDR3 is 19 amino acids long. After removal of 7 bases from V and 4 bases from J, the junction contained 18 bases not matched to a gene. The germline V gene encodes CDR1 SGHTS and CDR2 YDEGEE. CDR3 amino acids: CASALPGLAGGRSLYEQYF. CDR3 bases: TGTGCCAGCGCATTACCGGGACTAGCGGGAGGCCGCTCCCTGTACGAGCAGTACTTC.

This chain connects TRBV5-5 to TRBJ2-3; tentative D call: TRBD2 (6 bases). This CDR3 spans 14 amino acids. V lost 2 bases and J lost 2, with 9 bases in between. Germline V gene data show CDR1 as SGHKS and CDR2 as YYEKEE (reference sequence). The CDR3 DNA reads TGTGCCAGCAGCTTTTCGGGGGTCACAGATACGCAGTATTTT. It codes for CASSFSGVTDTQYF.

This clonotype was observed a handful of times. This may be a read error: a much more frequent sequence differs by one nucleotide. This chain uses TRBV5-1 with TRBJ2-7; no firm D call. Trimming left V 5 bases short and J 3 bases short, with 9 bases between. CDR1 and CDR2 from the germline V gene are SGHRS and YFSETQ. CDR3 length: 12 amino acids. The CDR3 sequence: CASRSVDYEQYF. The CDR3 nucleotides read TGCGCCAGCAGGTCAGTCGACTACGAGCAGTACTTC.

This clonotype was counted between two and nine times. V is TRBV25-1 and J is TRBJ2-1; possible D gene TRBD2, 6 bases. This CDR3 region has 14 residues. V lost 8 bases and J 8 bases, leaving 19 bases between the germline ends. Germline V gene data show CDR1 as MGHDK and CDR2 as SYGVNS. The CDR3 bases are TGTGCCAGCGAGTCGCGGGGTTCGGGGGATGAGCAGTTCTTC. This sequence encodes CASESRGSGDEQFF.

This chain uses TRBV4-2 with TRBJ1-2; TRBD1 might be the D (5 bases). Looked up from germline, CDR1 is LGHNA and CDR2 is YNFKEQ. The CDR3 loop spans 15 amino acids. The V end lost 7 bases, the J end lost 0 bases, and 15 bases lay between the germline ends. CDR3 DNA sequence: TGTGCCAGCATCTCCAACTTGGGGGCTAACTATGGCTACACCTTC. Its protein is CASISNLGANYGYTF.

This clonotype occurred many times. The CDR3 DNA is TGTGCCAGCAGTTTATCGATTAGCACTAGCGGACAGAATGAGCAGTTCTTC. This sequence encodes CASSLSISTSGQNEQFF. The chain recombines TRBV27 with TRBJ2-1, with 8 positions matching TRBD2. The V gene's germline CDR1 is MNHEY and CDR2 SMNVEV (reference sequence). The junction had 11 bases not matched to a gene; V was cut back by 0 bases and J by 7 bases. The CDR3 consists of 17 residues.

This chain joins TRBV2 and TRBJ2-2; D is undetermined. The CDR3 loop spans 14 amino acids. V lost 6 bases and J 8 bases, leaving 16 bases between the germline ends. CDR1 and CDR2 (germline): SNHLY, FYNNEI. CDR3 nucleotide sequence: TGTGCCAGCAGCAACTACCTCTCGGTGGGGGAGCTGTTTTTT. It specifies CASSNYLSVGELFF. The full variable domain, rest sourced from reference TRBV2 and TRBJ2-2, is EPEVTQTPSHQVTQMGQEVILRCVPISNHLYFYWYRQILGQKVEFLVSFYNNEISEKSEIFDDQFSVERPDGSNFTLKIRSTKLEDSAMYFCASSNYLSVGELFFGEGSRLTVL.

A word on this clonotype: A much larger clone is a single base away; this may be a read error. The V gene is TRBV6-5, the J gene TRBJ2-5; 9 nucleotides agree with TRBD1. The germline V gene has CDR1 MNHEY and CDR2 SVGAGI. J lost 11 bases, V lost 4 bases, and 11 bases had no gene match. The CDR3 has 14 amino acids. The CDR3 is CASSFGDRVDEQYF. CDR3 nucleotide sequence: TGTGCCAGCAGTTTCGGGGACAGGGTCGATGAGCAGTACTTC.

This chain joins TRBV4-2 and TRBJ2-1; TRBD2 might be the D (6 bases). The CDR3 runs 15 residues. Germline V gene data show CDR1 as LGHNA and CDR2 as YNFKEQ. Trimming stripped 2 bases from V and 1 base from J, with 9 bases between. This CDR3 reads CASSQLTRSYNEQFF. The CDR3 nucleotides are TGTGCCAGCAGCCAATTGACTAGATCCTACAATGAGCAGTTCTTC.

This clonotype has at least ten counts. The rearrangement links TRBV5-1 to TRBJ2-1; D ambiguous. Trimming left V 2 bases short and J 5 bases short, with 5 bases between. Germline CDR1 is SGHRS and CDR2 is YFSETQ. There are 12 residues in the CDR3. The CDR3 region has the DNA TGCGCCAGCAGCTTACCAAACAATGAGCAGTTCTTC. Protein sequence: CASSLPNNEQFF.

About this clonotype: The junction differs from germline at one of its ends, possibly a read error. The chain employs TRBV27 and TRBJ2-7; 7 positions match TRBD2. This CDR3 is built from 15 residues. Germline V gene sequence: CDR1 MNHEY, CDR2 SMNVEV (reference sequence). CDR3 in DNA: TGCGCCAGCACCACAAGTCGGGGACTACCTTACGAGCAGTACTTC. As protein: CASTTSRGLPYEQYF.